This is a list of T cell receptor beta chains from one sample in a study of T cell clones after liver transplantation. Using immunoSEQ multiplex PCR, the repertoire was profiled, and TCRdb retains in-frame clones only, with some absent. This table has roughly 97,000 clones, 82% appearing once. Sequenced here: CD4+ T cells from blood, sampled before liver transplant. Every receptor here comes from a human donor who received a liver transplant. The CDR3 runs from the conserved cysteine through the conserved F or W. D genes are given only for firm matches. Rows give clone size only sometimes, using once, few, many, or a class for an expanded clone.

v_call	j_call	d_call	clone_size	cdr3_aa	cdr3_nt
TRBV6-1	TRBJ2-3	.	.	CASGETPDTQYF	TGTGCCAGCGGCGAAACCCCAGATACGCAGTATTTT
TRBV2	TRBJ2-2	TRBD2	few	CASRPRLAASIGELFF	TGTGCCAGCAGGCCTCGACTAGCAGCAAGTATCGGGGAGCTGTTTTTT
TRBV16	TRBJ1-5	.	.	CASSQGGNSNQPQHF	TGTGCCAGCAGCCAAGGGGGTAATAGCAATCAGCCCCAGCATTTT
TRBV19	TRBJ2-5	.	.	CATQRAGYQETQYF	TGTGCCACCCAGCGGGCCGGGTACCAAGAGACCCAGTACTTC
TRBV7-6	TRBJ1-4	.	.	CASSLWNEKLFF	TGTGCCAGCAGCCTTTGGAATGAAAAACTGTTTTTT
TRBV7-3	TRBJ1-6	TRBD1	.	CASSFSGTGVGSPLHF	TGTGCCAGCAGCTTTTCCGGGACAGGGGTCGGTTCACCCCTCCACTTT
TRBV11-3	TRBJ2-1	TRBD2	.	CASSPKPLAGGEQFF	TGTGCCAGCAGCCCCAAACCACTAGCGGGAGGTGAGCAGTTCTTC
TRBV2	TRBJ2-3	.	.	CASLRETQGTQYF	TGTGCCAGCCTGAGGGAGACCCAGGGTACGCAGTATTTT
TRBV10-3	TRBJ2-1	TRBD1	.	CAIRGTGEGNEQFF	TGTGCCATCAGGGGGACAGGGGAGGGCAATGAGCAGTTCTTC
TRBV7-6	TRBJ2-7	.	.	CASSPQEGYEQYF	TGTGCCAGCAGCCCCCAGGAAGGTTACGAGCAGTACTTC
TRBV18	TRBJ2-3	TRBD1	.	CASIQGAQADTQYF	TGTGCCAGTATACAGGGGGCGCAGGCAGATACGCAGTATTTT
TRBV18	TRBJ2-1	TRBD2	.	CASSPGGDHNEQFF	TGTGCCAGCTCACCAGGGGGGGACCACAATGAGCAGTTCTTC
TRBV12-5	TRBJ1-1	.	once	CASGFRSIDEAFF	TGTGCTAGTGGTTTTCGGAGCATAGACGAAGCTTTCTTT
TRBV13	TRBJ2-3	TRBD2	.	CASSPFAGGNTDTQYF	TGTGCCAGCAGCCCCTTTGCGGGGGGGAACACAGATACGCAGTATTTT
TRBV19	TRBJ1-5	.	.	CASSTTGPGNQPQHF	TGTGCCAGTAGTACTACCGGGCCAGGCAATCAGCCCCAGCATTTT
TRBV13	TRBJ1-3	.	.	CASSRDSPSGNTIYF	TGTGCCAGCAGCCGCGACAGCCCCTCTGGAAACACCATATATTTT
TRBV5-1	TRBJ2-5	.	.	CASSLARGETQYF	TGCGCCAGCAGCTTGGCTAGGGGAGAGACCCAGTACTTC
TRBV14	TRBJ2-7	.	.	CASSQDPGAGLYEQYF	TGTGCCAGCAGCCAAGATCCGGGGGCCGGGCTTTACGAGCAGTACTTC
TRBV6-6	TRBJ1-1	TRBD1	.	CASSWTGVGTEAFF	TGTGCCAGCAGTTGGACAGGGGTTGGCACTGAAGCTTTCTTT
TRBV10-2	TRBJ1-2	TRBD1	.	CASTKGAGEAYGYTF	TGCGCCAGCACTAAGGGGGCAGGGGAGGCCTATGGCTACACCTTC
TRBV30	TRBJ2-4	TRBD1	.	CAWSPERTGWGIQYF	TGTGCCTGGAGTCCCGAGCGGACAGGGTGGGGGATTCAGTACTTC
TRBV6-1	TRBJ1-5	.	.	CASTTSGGNQPQHF	TGTGCCAGCACCACAAGCGGGGGGAATCAGCCCCAGCATTTT
TRBV5-4	TRBJ1-1	.	.	CASSRQSTMNTEAFF	TGTGCCAGCTCAAGACAGAGTACTATGAACACTGAAGCTTTCTTT
TRBV2	TRBJ1-4	.	.	CASSGGGIPNEKLFF	TGTGCCAGCAGTGGGGGGGGGATACCTAATGAAAAACTGTTTTTT
TRBV18	TRBJ1-1	.	.	CASSPLAGEAFF	TGTGCCAGCTCACCACTGGCAGGGGAAGCTTTCTTT
TRBV19	TRBJ2-6	.	.	CASSMGTSGANVLTF	TGTGCCAGTAGTATGGGTACCTCTGGGGCCAACGTCCTGACTTTC
TRBV2	TRBJ2-1	TRBD1	.	CASRRILGQDYNEQFF	TGTGCCAGCAGGAGAATTTTAGGACAGGACTACAATGAGCAGTTCTTC
TRBV6-5	TRBJ1-6	TRBD1	.	CASSYGDRGDSPLHF	TGTGCCAGCAGTTACGGGGACAGGGGGGATTCACCCCTCCACTTT
TRBV29-1	TRBJ1-1	.	.	CSVLPGTKNTEAFF	TGCAGCGTCCTACCCGGGACAAAAAACACTGAAGCTTTCTTT
TRBV7-8	TRBJ1-1	.	.	CASSFSGSNTEAFF	TGTGCCAGCAGCTTCTCAGGGAGTAACACTGAAGCTTTCTTT
TRBV2	TRBJ1-6	TRBD1	.	CASSEQGPVGSPLHF	TGTGCCAGCAGCGAACAGGGGCCGGTCGGTTCACCCCTCCACTTT
TRBV28	TRBJ2-2	TRBD2	.	CASSGGLASAGELFF	TGTGCCAGCAGTGGGGGACTAGCGTCCGCCGGGGAGCTGTTTTTT
TRBV16	TRBJ1-5	.	.	CASSRPGTQGSPQHF	TGTGCCAGCAGCCGGCCGGGGACTCAGGGATCGCCCCAGCATTTT
TRBV5-1	TRBJ2-7	TRBD1	once	CASSSGTGVHEQYF	TGCGCCAGCAGCTCTGGGACAGGGGTACACGAGCAGTACTTC
TRBV14	TRBJ1-1	.	.	CASSQALTRRTNTEAFF	TGTGCCAGCAGCCAAGCCCTGACAAGGCGCACGAACACTGAAGCTTTCTTT
TRBV5-1	TRBJ1-1	TRBD1	.	CASSLVGTGEAFF	TGCGCCAGCAGCTTAGTCGGGACAGGCGAAGCTTTCTTT
TRBV15	TRBJ1-4	TRBD1	.	CATSSPGQGRKRAFF	TGTGCCACCAGCAGCCCGGGACAGGGGAGAAAAAGGGCGTTTTTT
TRBV6-5	TRBJ2-5	.	.	CASSSRGGTQYF	TGTGCCAGCAGTTCAAGGGGGGGGACCCAGTACTTC
TRBV28	TRBJ1-1	.	.	CASSFSGGRATEAFF	TGTGCCAGCAGTTTCTCGGGGGGGCGGGCCACTGAAGCTTTCTTT
TRBV7-9	TRBJ2-1	TRBD1	.	CASIPRGQGLDNEQFF	TGTGCCAGCATTCCAAGGGGGCAGGGGCTGGACAATGAGCAGTTCTTC
TRBV7-3	TRBJ2-2	TRBD1	many	CASSSTGAGELFF	TGTGCCAGCAGTTCCACAGGGGCCGGGGAGCTGTTTTTT
TRBV6-1	TRBJ2-2	.	.	CASTRGLLTGELFF	TGTGCCAGCACCCGAGGACTACTCACCGGGGAGCTGTTTTTT
TRBV6-1	TRBJ1-4	.	.	CASSELNEKLFF	TGTGCCAGCAGTGAACTTAATGAAAAACTGTTTTTT